Below are 4 T cell receptor beta chains sequenced from a single sample in a study of response to subunit inactivated influenza vaccine. TCRdb re-called the RT-PCR reads with MiXCR, one entry per CDR3 protein. The table shows about half a million distinct CDR3 sequences, with 7.6% occurring only once. Sequenced here: PBMCs from blood, sampled roughly 24 months after vaccination. These receptors were collected from a man aged 45-69 years who received an inactivated influenza vaccine.

V gene TRBV4-2 combines with J gene TRBJ2-7, with D possibly being TRBD1 (5 bases). CDR1 and CDR2 from the germline V gene are LGHNA and YNFKEQ. The CDR3 runs to 15 residues. The V gene lost 3 bases and the J gene lost 1 base, with 13 bases spanning the gap. In nucleotides, the CDR3 is TGTGCCAGCAGCCATAACCCTTCAGGGTCCTACGAGCAGTACTTC. The encoded protein is CASSHNPSGSYEQYF.

This clonotype was picked up a small number of times. The chain couples TRBV9 to TRBJ1-2; the D is unclear. The length of the CDR3 is 13 residues. Trimming shortened V by 0 bases and J by 8 bases, and 11 bases separated the two germline ends. Germline lookup yields CDR1 SGDLS and CDR2 YYNGEE. In DNA, the CDR3 is TGTGCCAGCAGCGTAGGCGAGGTGGGCGGCTACACCTTC. This sequence encodes CASSVGEVGGYTF.

This clonotype has ten or more counts. DNA for the CDR3: TGTGCCAGCAGTTTAATGAGGGGTAGCCAGCCCCAGCATTTT. It yields the protein CASSLMRGSQPQHF. The rearrangement links TRBV12-3 or TRBV12-4 to TRBJ1-5, with D possibly matching TRBD1 (5 bases). Trimming cost V 2 bases and J 7 bases, with 12 bases left between them. The CDR3 is 14 amino acids.

This sequence joins TRBV3-1 and TRBJ2-3, with 10 bases fitting TRBD2. The CDR3 covers 17 residues. In germline, CDR1 is LGHDT, CDR2 YNNKEL (reference sequence). V was pared by 0 bases and J by 5 bases, with 8 bases of the junction left unmatched. The CDR3 DNA sequence: TGTGCCAGCAGCCAAGATATTGGTCCTAGCGGGAGAGATACGCAGTATTTT. It is translated as CASSQDIGPSGRDTQYF.